The present TCR beta chain was sequenced within a study of immune characterization of retroperitoneal liposarcoma. TCRdb processed the PCR reads anew with MiXCR; each CDR3 protein has one entry. The data hold about 1,700 distinct CDR3 sequences, with roughly 42% observed a single time. Germline CDR1 is MNHEY and CDR2 is SMNVEV (reference sequence). This CDR3 is 14 amino acids long. Trimming took 6 bases from V and 9 from J; bases not matched to a gene: 7. By share, this clonotype counts as medium-sized. This TCR was recovered from a female donor with retroperitoneal liposarcoma. Sequenced material: tumor tissue. This sequence joins TRBV27 and TRBJ2-1, with 11 nucleotides matching TRBD2. CDR3 DNA sequence: TGTGCCAGCAGCCCCGCACTAGCGGGGGCTGAGCAGTTCTTC. Translating gives CASSPALAGAEQFF.